A selection of T cell receptor delta chains follows, all from one sample in a study of gamma-delta chains in newborns, infants, children. TCRdb reanalysed the reads via CATT. Of 7,500 to 10,000 delta-chain clones in the sample, roughly 1.6% were seen once. The sequencing input was blood. The receptors originated from a child who was a newborn, infant or young child, either healthy, febrile or measles-vaccinated (not recorded which). Each CDR3 is given with its conserved first and last residue. The D gene is left open where the match is weak. A clone size is listed for some rows: how often the clone was seen (once, few, many), or a class if it is expanded.

j_call v_call clone_size d_call cdr3_nt cdr3_aa
TRDJ1 TRDV1 . TRDD3 TGTGCTCTTGGGGAACTAGCCTTCCCATCTGGATTCTGGGGGATAAGGGCGTCGGTCACCGATAAACTCATCTTT CALGELAFPSGFWGIRASVTDKLIF
TRDJ3 TRDV1 medium-sized TRDD3 TGTGCTCTTGGGGAACTAGTCCAGCACTGGGGGATACCGCGCTGGGACACCCGACAGATGTTTTTC CALGELVQHWGIPRWDTRQMFF
TRDJ1 TRDV1 medium-sized TRDD3 TGTGCTCTTGGGGACCCCCAACCTACGCCCACGGTGGGGGATACGCTAGAGTACACCGATAAACTCATCTTT CALGDPQPTPTVGDTLEYTDKLIF
TRDJ2 TRDV1 . TRDD3 TGTGCTCTTGGGGAACGGCAAGCCCGATCCATACTGGGGGATTTGACAGCACAACTCTTCTTT CALGERQARSILGDLTAQLFF
TRDJ1 TRDV1 many . TGTGCTCTTGGGGCCACTACGAGCCGGGGGCTTAATAAACTCATCTTT CALGATTSRGLNKLIF
TRDJ1 TRDV1 medium-sized . TGTGCTCTTGGGGAAGTCGACGTACACTATTGGTACACCGATAAACTCATCTTT CALGEVDVHYWYTDKLIF
TRDJ3 TRDV2 . TRDD3 TGTGCCTGTGGCACCGTTGGGGGACCCTGGGGCACCCGACAGATGTTTTTC CACGTVGGPWGTRQMFF
TRDJ2 TRDV2 medium-sized TRDD3 TGTGCCTGTGACGCTCTACTGGGGGATACCCCCTTGACAGCACAACTCTTCTTT CACDALLGDTPLTAQLFF
TRDJ1 TRDV1 . . TGTGCTCTTGGGGAACTACTCCTACGGACAACTAGTTTACTGGGGAACTCCACCGATAAACTCATCTTT CALGELLLRTTSLLGNSTDKLIF
TRDJ1 TRAV29/DV5 medium-sized TRDD3 TGTGCAGCAACTACCCCGGGGGGGGGATACGGCACCGATAAACTCATCTTT CAATTPGGGYGTDKLIF
TRDJ1 TRDV2 medium-sized TRDD3 TGTGCCTGTGACTCCCTCGGTACTGGGGGGCTTTACACCGATAAACTCATCTTT CACDSLGTGGLYTDKLIF
TRDJ1 TRDV1 . TRDD3 TGTGCTCTTGGGGAACGATCGACTCTACCCTGGACACTGGGGGATAACTACACCGATAAAATCATCTTT CALGERSTLPWTLGDNYTDKIIF
TRDJ1 TRDV1 few TRDD3 TGTGCTCTTGGGGAACTAGGTCTTCCTACCCTACTGGGGGATACCGGGGACCGATACACCGATAAACTCATCTTT CALGELGLPTLLGDTGDRYTDKLIF
TRDJ1 TRDV1 few . TGTGCTCTTGGGGAACTAGCCTGCCCCCTGGGGCCGACCCAGCGGGCAACCGATAAACTCATCTTT CALGELACPLGPTQRATDKLIF
TRDJ1 TRDV1 medium-sized TRDD3 TGTGCTCTTGGGGATACCGTTTCCTGGAGTACTGGGGGATATAAACTCATCTTT CALGDTVSWSTGGYKLIF
TRDJ1 TRDV1 medium-sized . TGTGCTCTTGGGGCCTACATAATACCCTGGGTCCCCGAAGATAAACTCATCTTT CALGAYIIPWVPEDKLIF
TRDJ3 TRDV1 medium-sized TRDD3 TGTGCTCTTGGGATTAACGCTCTGGGGGATATCTCCCCCTGGGACACCCGACAGATGTTTTTC CALGINALGDISPWDTRQMFF
TRDJ1 TRDV1 few TRDD2 TGTGCTCTTGGGGAACTCCCTTCCTACATTACTGGGGTCCCCTTCACCGATAAACTCATCTTT CALGELPSYITGVPFTDKLIF
TRDJ1 TRDV1 medium-sized TRDD3 TGTGCTCTTGGGGAACTAGCGACCCTGGGGGTCCCGTACACCGATAAACTCATCTTT CALGELATLGVPYTDKLIF
TRDJ1 TRDV1 . TRDD3 TGTGCTCTCGGGGAATTGCCCTCCGTCCTACTGGGGATACCCCCGTACACCGATAAACTCATCTTT CALGELPSVLLGIPPYTDKLIF
TRDJ1 TRDV1 medium-sized TRDD2 TGTGCTCTTGGGATCCCCTTCCTAGATCCTCCTTACACCGATAAACTCATCTTT CALGIPFLDPPYTDKLIF
TRDJ1 TRDV1 . . TGTGCTCTTGGGGAACTGCCTCCTAGGGGTACTGGGAGAAGGCTCATCTTT CALGELPPRGTGRRLIF
TRDJ3 TRDV2 medium-sized TRDD3 TGTGCCTGTGACCGGAGAAGGGGATACGAGGGCCTTTCCTGGGACACCCGACAGATGTTTTTC CACDRRRGYEGLSWDTRQMFF
TRDJ3 TRDV1 few TRDD3 TGTGCTCTTGGGGATCGGCCGAGGTGCCTGGGGGATCCTATAGTCTCCTGGGACACCCGACAGATGTTTTTC CALGDRPRCLGDPIVSWDTRQMFF
TRDJ3 TRDV2 . TRDD3 TGTGCCTGTGACACCGTTGGACTGGGGGATACTCCCAGCTCCTGGGACACCCGGCAGATGTTTTTC CACDTVGLGDTPSSWDTRQMFF
TRDJ3 TRDV2 medium-sized TRDD3 TGTGCCTGTGACACCGTACTGGGGGATTCCCGGGACACCCGACAGATGTTTTTC CACDTVLGDSRDTRQMFF
TRDJ1 TRDV1 medium-sized . TGTGCTCTTGGGACCTACAAGGCCTTCCTACCCTATGGGGATACTAGCACCGATAAACTCATCTTT CALGTYKAFLPYGDTSTDKLIF
TRDJ1 TRDV2 medium-sized . TGTGCCTGTGACACCGTTAATCTGCCTTGGGGGTCCACCGATAAACTCATCTTT CACDTVNLPWGSTDKLIF
TRDJ1 TRDV1 medium-sized . TGTGCTCTCCTAGGCTTACGCGTATCCCCGCCCGATAAACTCATCTTT CALLGLRVSPPDKLIF
TRDJ1 TRDV1 few . TGTGCTCTTGGGGAACGGCCTCTCAGCTGCCCCTCTGGGGACACCGATAAACTCATCTTT CALGERPLSCPSGDTDKLIF
TRDJ3 TRDV1 few TRDD3 TGTGCTCTTGGGGAAGACGCCTCCCTCCCTGCCCAGATACTGGGGGATACGATCACCTGGGACACCCGACAGATGTTTTTC CALGEDASLPAQILGDTITWDTRQMFF
TRDJ1 TRDV1 few TRDD3 TGTGCTCTTGGGGAAGAACCTCCCGTACTGGGGGGCTCCGATAAACTCATCTTT CALGEEPPVLGGSDKLIF
TRDJ1 TRDV1 . TRDD3 TGTGCTCTTGGGCTTTTCCCCCTCGTACTGGGGGATTCCAGCGATAAACTCATCTTT CALGLFPLVLGDSSDKLIF
TRDJ1 TRDV1 few TRDD3 TGTGCTCTTGGGGAACTAAAACCCTACTGGGGGATACGCAATAGCGATAAACTCATCTTT CALGELKPYWGIRNSDKLIF
TRDJ1 TRDV1 medium-sized TRDD3 TGTGCTCTTGGGGAACCGATAGTTACTCCCCGGGGCTGGGGGATAATCCCCTTCGATAAACTCATCTTT CALGEPIVTPRGWGIIPFDKLIF
TRDJ2 TRDV2 medium-sized TRDD3 TGTGCCTGTGACACTATACTGGGGGATACAGCACAACTCTTCTTT CACDTILGDTAQLFF
TRDJ1 TRDV1 . TRDD2 TGTGCTCTCTGTTCGGCCTTCCTACAATCCATACGGGGCGATAAACTCATCTTT CALCSAFLQSIRGDKLIF
TRDJ1 TRDV1 medium-sized . TGTGCTCTTGGGGAAAATCGTAGATTAACCGATAAACTCATCTTT CALGENRRLTDKLIF
TRDJ1 TRDV1 medium-sized . TGTGCTCTTGGGGAACTAATAGATCCAATAAAAACCCATACCGATAAACTCATCTTT CALGELIDPIKTHTDKLIF
TRDJ1 TRDV3 medium-sized TRDD3 TGTGCCTTTAAGAGCGGGGGACTGGGGGACCCGAACTACACCGATAAACTCATCTTT CAFKSGGLGDPNYTDKLIF
TRDJ2 TRDV1 medium-sized TRDD3 TGTGCTCTTGGGGACTCTTCCTACTGGGGGATAATTGAGACAGCACAACTCTTCTTT CALGDSSYWGIIETAQLFF
TRDJ1 TRDV1 medium-sized TRDD3 TGTGCTCTTGGGGAACAGGCTTCCTACCCTCGCCCGGGGGATACGATCTGTAAACTCATCTTT CALGEQASYPRPGDTICKLIF
TRDJ1 TRDV1 . TRDD3 TGTGCTCTTGGGGAAGTTCCGCCTGGGGGATACGAGGGGACCGACAAACTCATCTTT CALGEVPPGGYEGTDKLIF
TRDJ1 TRDV2 medium-sized TRDD3 TGTGCCTGTGACACTCTCGTACTGGGGGATACTTGGGAGAATCCCGATAAACTCATCTTT CACDTLVLGDTWENPDKLIF
TRDJ2 TRDV1 . . TGTGCTCTTGGGATTCTCTTCCTATCTATCTGGGGGGACGCTTTGACAGCACAACTCTTCTTT CALGILFLSIWGDALTAQLFF
TRDJ1 TRDV2 . TRDD3 TGTGCCTGTGACACGGGAGTTCCTAACCCCCCATTCTACTGGGGGATAAAAGCCGATAAACTCATCTTT CACDTGVPNPPFYWGIKADKLIF
TRDJ3 TRDV2 medium-sized TRDD3 TGTGCCTGTGACACCGTAAACTGGGGGATACGCTCCTGGGACACCCGACAGATGTTTTTC CACDTVNWGIRSWDTRQMFF
TRDJ1 TRDV1 . TRDD3 TGTGCTCTTGGGGAACACCTAGACCCACTCATACTGGGGGATACGCGAGGTAAACTCATCTTT CALGEHLDPLILGDTRGKLIF
TRDJ1 TRDV1 medium-sized TRDD3 TGTGCTCTTGGGGAAAGGTACTGGGGGATTAACACCGATAAACTCATCTTT CALGERYWGINTDKLIF
TRDJ1 TRDV1 few TRDD3 TGTGCTCTTGGGGAACGGGGATGCTGCAATACTGGGGGATACCTTTCTAAACTCATCTTT CALGERGCCNTGGYLSKLIF
TRDJ1 TRDV1 medium-sized TRDD3 TGTGCTCTTGGGGCAAAACTGGGGGTTCTATCCACCGATAAACTCATCTTT CALGAKLGVLSTDKLIF
TRDJ1 TRDV1 medium-sized . TGTGCTCTTGGACGAAATACGGGGGTAGTACTGGGGACATACCTTGGGCCCTACACCGATAAACTCATCTTT CALGRNTGVVLGTYLGPYTDKLIF
TRDJ2 TRDV2 medium-sized TRDD3 TGTGCCTGTGACCCCTTGATTCCTACTGGGGGACGCGCTTTGACAGCACAACTCTTCTTT CACDPLIPTGGRALTAQLFF
TRDJ1 TRDV1 medium-sized TRDD3 TGTGCTCTTGGGGAATTCCCCACGGGCGTACTGGGGGACAAGTACACCGATAAACTCATCTTT CALGEFPTGVLGDKYTDKLIF
TRDJ1 TRDV1 medium-sized TRDD3 TGTGCTCTTGGGGCCCTCGGGCTTCCTAGGGAGTACTGGGGGATACAAAGCGATAAACTCATCTTT CALGALGLPREYWGIQSDKLIF